These 6 T cell receptor beta chains came from one sample sequenced in a study of blood T cell repertoires in COVID-19. The protocol was immunoSEQ multiplex PCR, while the TCRdb copy is restricted to in-frame clones and leaves out a portion. The top ten hold roughly a tenth of the sample, which has 110,000 to 150,000 clones, roughly 90% seen once. Sequences were obtained from peripheral blood. The receptors shown here come from a man aged 50 to 60 with active or convalescent COVID-19.

The V call is TRBV19, the J call TRBJ2-6; the D gene is possibly TRBD1 (5 bases). Germline values: CDR1 LNHDA, CDR2 SQIVND (reference sequence). This CDR3 has 17 amino acids. The V and J ends lost 3 bases and 1 base respectively, with 13 bases between them. CDR3 nucleotides: TGTGCCAGTAGTATCAACAGTGGGGCATCTGGGGCCAACGTCCTGACTTTC. As protein: CASSINSGASGANVLTF.

This rearrangement joins TRBV7-2 to TRBJ2-7, with D perhaps matching TRBD2 (6 bases). CDR1 and CDR2 (germline): SGHTA, FQGNSA. V shed 5 bases and J shed 6 bases, with 17 bases lying between them. CDR3 length: 14 residues. The DNA for the CDR3 is TGTGCCAGCAGCCGCCGACTAGGGTGGCCCGAGCAGTACTTC. This translates into CASSRRLGWPEQYF.

The chain couples TRBV10-2 to TRBJ2-1; 7 nucleotides match TRBD1. Germline V gene lookup returns CDR1 WSHSY and CDR2 SAAADI. The CDR3 runs 14 residues. The V gene end was trimmed by 6 bases and the J gene end by 1 base; junction bases not matched to a gene: 3. As DNA, the CDR3 is TGCGCCAGCAGCCTCAGGGGGTCCTACAATGAGCAGTTCTTC. Amino acids: CASSLRGSYNEQFF.

The CDR3 is CASSQVVETQYF. The CDR3 region has the DNA TGTGCCAGCAGCCAAGTAGTAGAGACCCAGTACTTC. This sequence joins TRBV3-1 (or the pseudogene TRBV3-2) and TRBJ2-5; no reliable D call. The length of the CDR3 is 12 residues. CDR1 is LGHDT, CDR2 YNNKEL, per germline (reference sequence). V was clipped by 1 base and J by 4 bases, with 4 bases between them.

This clone was observed once. This chain connects TRBV4-3 to TRBJ1-1; D possibly corresponds to TRBD1 (6 bases). Trimming removed 1 base at V and 4 bases at J, with 10 bases between. Germline V gene data show CDR1 as LGHNA and CDR2 as YSLEER. This CDR3 is built from 14 residues. This CDR3 is CASSQATRGTEAFF. In DNA, the CDR3 is TGCGCCAGCAGCCAAGCGACCAGGGGCACTGAAGCTTTCTTT.

This clone was recorded once. The rearrangement links TRBV2 to TRBJ2-7; D gene unclear. Germline V gene data show CDR1 as SNHLY and CDR2 as FYNNEI. This CDR3 is built from 13 residues. Trimming pared 7 bases from V and 0 bases from J, leaving 10 bases between. The CDR3 loop is CASTLPSSYEQYF. As DNA, the CDR3 is TGTGCCAGCACCCTGCCGAGCTCCTACGAGCAGTACTTC.